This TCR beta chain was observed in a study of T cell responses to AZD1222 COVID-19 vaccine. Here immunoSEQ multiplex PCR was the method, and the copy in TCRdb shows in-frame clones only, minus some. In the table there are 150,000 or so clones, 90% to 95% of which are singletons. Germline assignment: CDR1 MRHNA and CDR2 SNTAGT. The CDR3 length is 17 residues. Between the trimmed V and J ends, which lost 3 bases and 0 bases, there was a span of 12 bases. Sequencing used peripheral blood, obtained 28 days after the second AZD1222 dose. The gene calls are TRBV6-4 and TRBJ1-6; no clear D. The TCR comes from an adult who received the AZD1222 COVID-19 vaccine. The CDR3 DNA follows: TGTGCCAGCAGTGAAGGAGGGTCGAGCTCCTATAATTCACCCCTCCACTTT. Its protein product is CASSEGGSSSYNSPLHF.